The following is a T cell receptor beta chain sequence with its context. V lost 7 bases and J 2 bases, leaving 10 bases between the germline ends. Per the germline V gene, CDR1 is MNHNS and CDR2 is SASEGT. This CDR3 has 13 amino acids. This sample is part of a study of patients and donors after allogeneic stem cell transplantation. MiXCR, run by TCRdb on the RT-PCR reads, gives a single entry per CDR3 protein. The sample comprises almost 90,000 distinct CDR3 sequences, just under 5% of which are singletons, and 2.5% to 3% rests with the top ten. This chain uses TRBV6-1 with TRBJ2-3; possibly TRBD2 for D (6 bases). The sequenced material came from blood, either unsorted or a sorted T cell fraction (not recorded which). The source of this sequence is a human donor who was either an allogeneic HSCT recipient or a stem cell or donor lymphocyte infusion donor (not recorded which). It is not recorded whose cells these are; they may come from a transplant donor. The CDR3 DNA reads as TGTGCCAGCACCAGGGACTCCACAGATACGCAGTATTTT. Protein product: CASTRDSTDTQYF.